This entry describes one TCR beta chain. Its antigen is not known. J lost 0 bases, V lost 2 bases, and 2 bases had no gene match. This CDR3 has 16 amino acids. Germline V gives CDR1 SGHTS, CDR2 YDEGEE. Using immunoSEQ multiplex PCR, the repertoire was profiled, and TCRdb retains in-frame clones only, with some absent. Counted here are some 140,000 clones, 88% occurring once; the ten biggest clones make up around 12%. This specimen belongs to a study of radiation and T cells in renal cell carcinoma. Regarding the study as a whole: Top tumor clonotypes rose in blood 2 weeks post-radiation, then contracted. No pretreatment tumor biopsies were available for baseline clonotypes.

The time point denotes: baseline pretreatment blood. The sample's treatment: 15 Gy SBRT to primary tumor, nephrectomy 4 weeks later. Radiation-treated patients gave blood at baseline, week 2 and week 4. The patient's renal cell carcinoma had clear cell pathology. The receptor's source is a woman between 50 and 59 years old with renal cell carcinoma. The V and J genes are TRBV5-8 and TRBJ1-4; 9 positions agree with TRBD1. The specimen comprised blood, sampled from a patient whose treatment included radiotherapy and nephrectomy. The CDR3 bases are TGTGCCAGCAGCTTAGGGACAGGGACAACTAATGAAAAACTGTTTTTT. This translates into CASSLGTGTTNEKLFF.